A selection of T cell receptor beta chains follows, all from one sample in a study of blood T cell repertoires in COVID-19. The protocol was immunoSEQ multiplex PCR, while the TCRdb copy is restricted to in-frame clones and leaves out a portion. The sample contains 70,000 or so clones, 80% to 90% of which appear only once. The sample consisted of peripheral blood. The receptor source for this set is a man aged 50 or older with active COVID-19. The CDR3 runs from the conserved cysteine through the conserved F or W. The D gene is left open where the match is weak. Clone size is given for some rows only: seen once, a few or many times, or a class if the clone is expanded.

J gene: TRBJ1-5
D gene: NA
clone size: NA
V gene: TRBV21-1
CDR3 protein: CASSPWEGQNLYSNQPQHF
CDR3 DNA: TGTGCCAGCAGCCCCTGGGAGGGACAAAATCTTTATAGCAATCAGCCCCAGCATTTT

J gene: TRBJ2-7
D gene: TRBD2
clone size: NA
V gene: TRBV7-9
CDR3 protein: CASSGTSGRNEQYF
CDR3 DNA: TGTGCCAGCAGCGGGACTAGCGGGAGGAACGAGCAGTACTTC

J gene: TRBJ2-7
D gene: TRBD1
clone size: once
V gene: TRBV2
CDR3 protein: CASRRDRWSHEQYF
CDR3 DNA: TGTGCCAGCAGGCGGGACAGGTGGTCACACGAGCAGTACTTC

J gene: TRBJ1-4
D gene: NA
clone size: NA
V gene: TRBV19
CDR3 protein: CASSSTGAVSEKLFF
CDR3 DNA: TGTGCCAGTAGCTCGACAGGAGCCGTAAGCGAAAAACTGTTTTTT

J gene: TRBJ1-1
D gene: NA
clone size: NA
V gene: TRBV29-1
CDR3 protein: CSVEYRENTEAFF
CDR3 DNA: TGCAGCGTTGAGTACAGAGAGAACACTGAAGCTTTCTTT

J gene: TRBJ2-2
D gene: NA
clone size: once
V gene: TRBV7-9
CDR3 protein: CASSFGGGSGELFF
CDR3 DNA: TGTGCCAGCAGCTTTGGGGGAGGATCCGGGGAGCTGTTTTTT

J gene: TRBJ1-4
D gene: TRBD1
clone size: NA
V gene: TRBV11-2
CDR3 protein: CASSPRTGNNEKLFF
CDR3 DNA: TGTGCCAGCAGCCCGCGGACAGGAAATAATGAAAAACTGTTTTTT

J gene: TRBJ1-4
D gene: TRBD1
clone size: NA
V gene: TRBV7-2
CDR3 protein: CASSLVGTATNEKLFF
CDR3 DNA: TGTGCCAGCAGCTTGGTGGGGACAGCAACTAATGAAAAACTGTTTTTT

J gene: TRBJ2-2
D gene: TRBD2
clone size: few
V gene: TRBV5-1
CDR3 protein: CASSRSGTSGRGAGELFF
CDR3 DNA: TGCGCCAGCAGCCGATCCGGGACTAGCGGGAGAGGGGCCGGGGAGCTGTTTTTT

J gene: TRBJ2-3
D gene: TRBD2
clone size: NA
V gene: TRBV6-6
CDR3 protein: CASRPGLAGTQYF
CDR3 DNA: TGTGCCAGCAGACCCGGACTAGCGGGAACGCAGTATTTT

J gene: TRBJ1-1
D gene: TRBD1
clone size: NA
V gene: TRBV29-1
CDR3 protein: CSVRTGGTRTEAFF
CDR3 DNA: TGCAGCGTGCGGACAGGGGGGACGAGAACTGAAGCTTTCTTT

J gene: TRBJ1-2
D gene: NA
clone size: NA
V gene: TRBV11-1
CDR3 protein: CASSLTSDYGYTF
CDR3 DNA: TGTGCCAGCAGCTTAACGTCAGACTATGGCTACACCTTC

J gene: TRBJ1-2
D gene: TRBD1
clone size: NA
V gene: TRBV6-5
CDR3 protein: CASSSIPGQGYGYTF
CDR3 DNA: TGTGCCAGCAGTTCCATTCCGGGACAGGGCTATGGCTACACCTTC

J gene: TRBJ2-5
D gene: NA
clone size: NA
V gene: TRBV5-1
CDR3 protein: CASSPGTHRALETQYF
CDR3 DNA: TGCGCCAGCAGCCCCGGGACTCATAGGGCCCTGGAGACCCAGTACTTC

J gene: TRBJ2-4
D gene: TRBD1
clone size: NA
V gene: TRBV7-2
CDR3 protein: CASSPQHRGSQYF
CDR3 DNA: TGTGCCAGCAGTCCCCAACACAGGGGCTCTCAGTACTTC

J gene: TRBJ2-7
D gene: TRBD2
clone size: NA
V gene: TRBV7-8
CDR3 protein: CASRQTSGRSPYEQYF
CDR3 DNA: TGTGCCAGCAGACAGACTAGCGGGAGGTCCCCCTACGAGCAGTACTTC

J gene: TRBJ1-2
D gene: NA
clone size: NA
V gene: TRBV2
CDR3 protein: CASSDGNRAVYGYTF
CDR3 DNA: TGTGCCAGCAGTGACGGGAACAGGGCGGTCTATGGCTACACCTTC

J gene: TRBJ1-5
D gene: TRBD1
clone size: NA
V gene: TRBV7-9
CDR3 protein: CASSAGQGDQPQHF
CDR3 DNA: TGTGCCAGCAGCGCTGGACAGGGGGATCAGCCCCAGCATTTT

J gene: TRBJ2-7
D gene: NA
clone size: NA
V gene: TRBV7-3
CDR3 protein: CASSLRIGDEQYF
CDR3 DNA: TGTGCCAGCAGCTTAAGGATTGGAGACGAGCAGTACTTC

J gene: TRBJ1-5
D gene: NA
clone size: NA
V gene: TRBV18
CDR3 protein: CASSPDRNQPQHF
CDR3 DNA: TGTGCCAGCTCACCGGACAGAAATCAGCCCCAGCATTTT

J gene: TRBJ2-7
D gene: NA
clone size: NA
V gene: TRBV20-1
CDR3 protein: CSASFPGSAYEQYF
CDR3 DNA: TGCAGTGCTAGTTTCCCAGGCAGTGCCTACGAGCAGTACTTC

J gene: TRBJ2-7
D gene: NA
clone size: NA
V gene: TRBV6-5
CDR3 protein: CASSYGGEQYF
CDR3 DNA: TGTGCCAGCAGTTACGGAGGCGAGCAGTACTTC

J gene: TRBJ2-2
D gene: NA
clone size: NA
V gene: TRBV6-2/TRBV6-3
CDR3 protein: CASSRELFTGELFF
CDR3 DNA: TGTGCCAGCAGCCGGGAGCTTTTCACCGGGGAGCTGTTTTTT

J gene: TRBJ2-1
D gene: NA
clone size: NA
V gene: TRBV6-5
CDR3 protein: CASSRGVPNEQFF
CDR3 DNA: TGTGCCAGCAGCAGGGGGGTACCCAATGAGCAGTTCTTC

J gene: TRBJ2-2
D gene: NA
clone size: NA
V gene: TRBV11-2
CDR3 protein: CASSFSTRTGELFF
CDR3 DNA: TGTGCCAGCAGCTTCAGTACTAGGACCGGGGAGCTGTTTTTT

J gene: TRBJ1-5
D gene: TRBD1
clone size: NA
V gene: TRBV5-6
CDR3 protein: CASSLGDSYQPQHF
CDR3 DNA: TGTGCCAGCAGCTTGGGGGACAGTTATCAGCCCCAGCATTTT

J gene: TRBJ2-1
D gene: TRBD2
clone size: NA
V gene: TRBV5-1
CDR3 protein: CASSMRLAGGPGDEQFF
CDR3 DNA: TGCGCCAGCAGCATGCGACTAGCGGGAGGGCCCGGGGATGAGCAGTTCTTC

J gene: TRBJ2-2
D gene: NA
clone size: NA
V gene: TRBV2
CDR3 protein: CASTILTNTGELFF
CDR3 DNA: TGTGCCAGCACCATTTTGACTAACACCGGGGAGCTGTTTTTT

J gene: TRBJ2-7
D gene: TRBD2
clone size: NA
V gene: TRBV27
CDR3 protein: CASTASSGEQYF
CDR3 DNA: TGTGCCAGCACGGCTTCTAGCGGCGAGCAGTACTTC

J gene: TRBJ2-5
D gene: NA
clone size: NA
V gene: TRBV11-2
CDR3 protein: CASSLDVRKETQYF
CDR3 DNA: TGTGCCAGCAGCTTAGATGTCAGAAAAGAGACCCAGTACTTC

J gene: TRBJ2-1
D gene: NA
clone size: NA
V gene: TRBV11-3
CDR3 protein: CASSLEARDEQFF
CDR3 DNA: TGTGCCAGCAGCTTAGAGGCCCGGGATGAGCAGTTCTTC

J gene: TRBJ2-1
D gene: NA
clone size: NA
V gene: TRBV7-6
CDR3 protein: CASSIDSGGHNEQFF
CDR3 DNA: TGTGCCAGCAGCATCGACAGTGGGGGCCACAATGAGCAGTTCTTC

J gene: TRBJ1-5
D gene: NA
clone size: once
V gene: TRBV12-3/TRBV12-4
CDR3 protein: CASSFGTNQPQHF
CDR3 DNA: TGTGCCAGCAGTTTTGGCACCAATCAGCCCCAGCATTTT

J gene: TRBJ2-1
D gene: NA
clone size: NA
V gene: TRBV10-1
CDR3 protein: CASSEGAGEDEQFF
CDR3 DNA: TGCGCCAGCAGTGAGGGGGCCGGGGAGGATGAGCAGTTCTTC

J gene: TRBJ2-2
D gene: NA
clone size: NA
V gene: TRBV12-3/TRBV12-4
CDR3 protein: CASKGQLTGELFF
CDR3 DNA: TGTGCCAGCAAAGGACAGTTGACCGGGGAGCTGTTTTTT

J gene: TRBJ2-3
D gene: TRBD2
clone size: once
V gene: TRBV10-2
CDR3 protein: CASSETFSSGSTDTQYF
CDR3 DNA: TGCGCCAGCAGTGAGACCTTTTCTAGCGGAAGCACAGATACGCAGTATTTT

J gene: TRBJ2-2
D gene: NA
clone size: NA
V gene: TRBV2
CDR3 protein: CASSEGPRQNTGELFF
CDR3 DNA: TGTGCCAGCAGTGAAGGGCCCCGACAGAACACCGGGGAGCTGTTTTTT

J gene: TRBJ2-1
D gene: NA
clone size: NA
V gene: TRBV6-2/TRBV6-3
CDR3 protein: CASSFSTGSYNEQFF
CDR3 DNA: TGTGCCAGCAGTTTTTCTACAGGGTCCTACAATGAGCAGTTCTTC

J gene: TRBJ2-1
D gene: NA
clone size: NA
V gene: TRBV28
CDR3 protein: CASRSYPGGPSYNEQFF
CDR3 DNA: TGTGCCAGCAGGTCCTATCCAGGGGGGCCCTCCTACAATGAGCAGTTCTTC

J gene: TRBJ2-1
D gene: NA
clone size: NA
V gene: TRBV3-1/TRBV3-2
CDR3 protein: CASSHFRTDTVNEQFF
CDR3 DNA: TGTGCCAGCAGCCATTTTCGTACAGACACGGTTAATGAGCAGTTCTTC

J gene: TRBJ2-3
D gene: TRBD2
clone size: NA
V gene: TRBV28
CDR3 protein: CASRPGGGRGADTQYF
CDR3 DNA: TGTGCCAGCAGACCCGGAGGCGGGAGGGGAGCAGATACGCAGTATTTT

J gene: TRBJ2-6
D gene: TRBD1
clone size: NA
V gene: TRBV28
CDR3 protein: CASRTWDRGFSGANVLTF
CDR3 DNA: TGTGCCAGCAGGACCTGGGACAGGGGGTTCTCTGGGGCCAACGTCCTGACTTTC

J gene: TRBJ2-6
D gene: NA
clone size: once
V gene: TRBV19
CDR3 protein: CASSPREGANVLTF
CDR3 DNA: TGTGCCAGTAGCCCCCGGGAGGGGGCCAACGTCCTGACTTTC